These 16 T cell receptor beta chains share one sample of origin, sequenced in a study of cytomegalovirus exposure and HLA in healthy donors. Assay: immunoSEQ multiplex PCR; the TCRdb copy retains only in-frame clones and omits some. The table shows some 310,000 clones, with roughly 88% occurring only once. Source material: PBMCs. These TCRs come from a man in his thirties or forties in good health and CMV-seronegative.

V usage is TRBV9 and J usage is TRBJ2-3; TRBD2 matches at 11 bases. Trimming took 5 bases from V and 1 from J; bases not matched to a gene: 18. The CDR3 is 20 residues long. Germline V gene lookup returns CDR1 SGDLS and CDR2 YYNGEE. CDR3 DNA sequence: TGTGCCAGCAGTCCGCGTCCGGGGGGGACTAGCGGAACGCGCACAGATACGCAGTATTTT. Protein product: CASSPRPGGTSGTRTDTQYF.

The chain is built from TRBV30 and TRBJ2-3, with TRBD1 matching over 11 bases. CDR3 length equals 16 residues. Germline CDR1 and CDR2: GTSNPN and SVGIG (reference sequence). Trimming took 3 bases from V and 0 from J; bases not matched to a gene: 5. In nucleotides, the CDR3 is TGTGCCTGGAGGGCCGGGACAGGGGGTAGCACAGATACGCAGTATTTT. It encodes CAWRAGTGGSTDTQYF.

This clone has just a few counts. J is TRBJ1-1 and V is TRBV15; D is unresolved. Germline V gives CDR1 LNHNV, CDR2 YYDKDF (reference sequence). V was clipped by 6 bases and J by 4 bases, with 6 bases between them. The CDR3 covers 11 residues. The CDR3 here is CATRARTEAFF. CDR3 sequence (DNA): TGTGCCACCAGGGCTCGCACTGAAGCTTTCTTT.

The chain has TRBV13 and TRBJ2-5, with 9 bases fitting TRBD1. Germline lookup yields CDR1 PRHDT and CDR2 FYEKMQ (reference sequence). This CDR3 contains 14 residues. V lost 5 bases to trimming and J lost 5 bases; unmatched junction nucleotides: 6. The DNA of the CDR3 is TGTGCCAGCAGCCTAACAGGGGGCGGTGAGACCCAGTACTTC. This encodes CASSLTGGGETQYF.

The genes are TRBV6-5 and TRBJ2-1, with a possible D match to TRBD1 (6 bases). The V end lost 5 bases, the J end lost 7 bases, and 15 bases lay between the germline ends. Germline CDR1 reads MNHEY; CDR2 reads SVGAGI. The CDR3 covers 14 residues. CDR3 sequence: CASSELGDINEQFF. The CDR3, as DNA: TGTGCCAGCAGTGAGTTGGGGGACATTAATGAGCAGTTCTTC.

The genes are TRBV7-2 and TRBJ2-2; D unresolved. The V gene's germline CDR1 is SGHTA and CDR2 FQGNSA. Trimming pared 3 bases from V and 0 bases from J, leaving 5 bases between. The CDR3 totals 14 residues. The CDR3 reads CASSFATNTGELFF. The CDR3 coding sequence is TGTGCCAGCAGCTTTGCTACGAACACCGGGGAGCTGTTTTTT.

The rearrangement links TRBV5-3 to TRBJ1-5; TRBD1 matches at 8 bases. TRBV5-3 is flagged as an ORF with uncertain function. This CDR3 contains 18 residues. The V segment lost 0 bases and the J segment 5 bases; nucleotides outside the gene matches: 13. CDR3 DNA sequence: TGTGCCAGAAGCTTGGCTTTCTCCGGACAGGGAGGAGATCAGCCCCAGCATTTT. Translated: CARSLAFSGQGGDQPQHF.

The table lists this clone with a count of one. The chain recombines TRBV25-1 with TRBJ2-3; D is perhaps TRBD1 (6 bases). Looked up from germline, CDR1 is MGHDK and CDR2 is SYGVNS. CDR3 size: 15 residues. V was shortened by 3 bases and J by 2 bases, with 12 bases between the two germline ends. The CDR3 nucleotides are TGTGCCAGCAGTGACCCGGGACATATCACAGATACGCAGTATTTT. Amino acids: CASSDPGHITDTQYF.

This chain links TRBV2 with TRBJ2-3; 8 bases are shared with TRBD2. The J segment lost 2 bases and the V segment lost 6 bases, leaving 7 bases of the junction unmatched. The V gene's germline CDR1 is SNHLY and CDR2 FYNNEI. The CDR3 is made up of 15 amino acids. In nucleotides, the CDR3 is TGTGCCAGCAGATCGGCGGGGGGCTTCACAGATACGCAGTATTTT. Amino acids: CASRSAGGFTDTQYF. Using reference TRBV2 and TRBJ2-3 for the parts outside the CDR3, the full variable domain is EPEVTQTPSHQVTQMGQEVILRCVPISNHLYFYWYRQILGQKVEFLVSFYNNEISEKSEIFDDQFSVERPDGSNFTLKIRSTKLEDSAMYFCASRSAGGFTDTQYFGPGTRLTVL.

This clone was seen once. This rearrangement joins TRBV10-1 to TRBJ2-7, with a tentative D call TRBD1 (5 bases). V lost 10 bases to trimming and J lost 3 bases, with 16 bases between them. Germline V gives CDR1 WNHNN, CDR2 SYGVQD (reference sequence). The CDR3 totals 13 residues. This CDR3 reads CATRRQTHYEQYF. CDR3 sequence (DNA): TGCGCCACCCGTAGACAGACCCACTACGAGCAGTACTTC.

This clone was detected only a few times. CDR3: CASSPGGGLPSYEQYF. CDR3 sequence (DNA): TGCGCCAGCAGCCCTGGTGGTGGGCTGCCGTCCTACGAGCAGTACTTC. The chain carries TRBV5-1 and TRBJ2-7; no firm D call. This CDR3 spans 16 amino acids. Germline CDR1 SGHRS, CDR2 YFSETQ. V shed 4 bases and J shed 1 base, with 18 bases lying between them. Drawing the rest from reference TRBV5-1 and TRBJ2-7, the complete variable domain is KAGVTQTPRYLIKTRGQQVTLSCSPISGHRSVSWYQQTPGQGLQFLFEYFSETQRNKGNFPGRFSGRQFSNSRSEMNVSTLELGDSALYLCASSPGGGLPSYEQYFGPGTRLTVT.

The chain links TRBV28 to TRBJ1-2; unclear D gene. Trimming cost V 1 base and J 3 bases, with 6 bases left between them. Germline V CDR1 and CDR2: MDHEN, SYDVKM. The CDR3 extends over 13 amino acids. The CDR3 DNA sequence: TGTGCCAGCAGTTTATTAACAGACTATGGCTACACCTTC. This codes for CASSLLTDYGYTF.

CDR3 protein: CASSYELLSEQYF. In DNA, the CDR3 is TGTGCCAGCTCATACGAACTACTTTCCGAGCAGTACTTC. The chain recombines TRBV18 with TRBJ2-7, with D uncertain. This CDR3 has 13 amino acids. The germline gives CDR1 KGHSH, CDR2 LQKENI. V was shortened by 5 bases and J by 6 bases, with 14 bases between the two germline ends.

The sample holds many counts of this clone. The chain employs TRBV6-5 and TRBJ2-1; 10 bases are a match to TRBD1. The CDR3 loop spans 16 amino acids. Germline values: CDR1 MNHEY, CDR2 SVGAGI. J gave up 9 bases and V 4 bases, and 12 bases lay outside the gene matches. The CDR3 DNA sequence: TGTGCCAGCAGTTTAACCCCGGGACAGGGGTTCGGTGAGCAGTTCTTC. It yields the protein CASSLTPGQGFGEQFF.

The chain employs TRBV5-1 and TRBJ1-1; D possibly corresponds to TRBD1 (5 bases). Trimming removed 3 bases at V and 4 bases at J, with 10 bases between. The CDR3 extends over 13 amino acids. The germline V gene has CDR1 SGHRS and CDR2 YFSETQ. The CDR3: CASSWDSTTEAFF. In DNA, the CDR3 is TGCGCCAGCAGCTGGGACTCAACCACTGAAGCTTTCTTT. The full variable domain, with the rest looked up from reference TRBV5-1 and TRBJ1-1, is KAGVTQTPRYLIKTRGQQVTLSCSPISGHRSVSWYQQTPGQGLQFLFEYFSETQRNKGNFPGRFSGRQFSNSRSEMNVSTLELGDSALYLCASSWDSTTEAFFGQGTRLTVV.

This sequence joins TRBV29-1 and TRBJ1-1; weak D call: TRBD1 (5 bases). Trimming stripped 5 bases from V and 2 bases from J, with 15 bases between. The CDR3 covers 14 residues. Per the germline V gene, CDR1 is SQVTM and CDR2 is ANQGSEA. This chain's CDR3 is CSVKYGGVNTEAFF. CDR3 coding DNA: TGCAGCGTTAAGTACGGGGGAGTAAACACTGAAGCTTTCTTT. The complete variable domain, with remaining parts taken from reference TRBV29-1 and TRBJ1-1, reads SAVISQKPSRDICQRGTSLTIQCQVDSQVTMMFWYRQQPGQSLTLIATANQGSEATYESGFVIDKFPISRPNLTFSTLTVSNMSPEDSSIYLCSVKYGGVNTEAFFGQGTRLTVV.